Each of the 26 T cell receptor beta chains below was sequenced from the same sample in a study of response to subunit inactivated influenza vaccine. TCRdb re-called the RT-PCR reads with MiXCR, one entry per CDR3 protein. The table includes over 400,000 distinct CDR3 sequences, 10% to 15% detected once. The material sequenced was PBMCs from blood, taken roughly 46 days after vaccination. These receptors all stem from a middle-aged man who received an inactivated influenza vaccine.

J is TRBJ2-7 and V is TRBV10-3, with 14 bases aligning to TRBD2. Germline trimming cut 4 bases from V and 4 bases from J; bases unmatched to any gene: 9. The CDR3 loop spans 17 amino acids. Germline CDR1 and CDR2: ENHRY and SYGVKD. The CDR3 DNA reads as TGTGCCATCAGTGCCGGGACTAGCGGGGGACCCAAATACGAGCAGTACTTC. Amino acids: CAISAGTSGGPKYEQYF.

This clonotype was seen a handful of times. The genes are TRBV28 and TRBJ2-7; TRBD2 aligns across 7 bases. Germline V gene data show CDR1 as MDHEN and CDR2 as SYDVKM. V shed 6 bases and J 7 bases; nucleotides not matched to a gene: 15. The CDR3 has 15 residues. Written as DNA, the CDR3 is TGTGCCAGCAGCTTCGCCCTAGCGGCCCAGGGTGAGCAGTACTTC. It is translated as CASSFALAAQGEQYF.

Of note for this clonotype: At one of its ends the junction is not consistent with the germline gene, which may arise from a read error. The J gene is TRBJ2-1, the V gene TRBV6-2 or TRBV6-3, with D tentatively TRBD1 (5 bases). Germline CDR1 reads MNHEY; CDR2 reads SVGEGT. The CDR3 covers 14 residues. The CDR3 DNA reads TGTGCCAGCAGTTACTTGGACACCTACAATGAGAAGTTCTTC. This encodes CASSYLDTYNEKFF.

This clonotype was seen only once. A much larger clonotype is one base distant, so this may be a read error. The V and J genes are TRBV6-2 or TRBV6-3 and TRBJ2-2; no definite D call. V dropped 8 bases and J dropped 4 bases, with 5 bases sitting between them. Germline lookup yields CDR1 MNHEY and CDR2 SVGEGT. The CDR3 covers 11 residues. This chain's CDR3 is CASGITGELFF. The CDR3 DNA reads as TGTGCCAGCGGTATCACCGGGGAGCTGTTTTTT.

This clonotype showed up many times. V usage is TRBV5-1 and J usage is TRBJ2-3; TRBD1 is a possible D gene (5 bases). The CDR3 covers 14 residues. Germline lookup yields CDR1 SGHRS and CDR2 YFSETQ. V was trimmed by 4 bases and J by 4 bases, leaving 13 bases between them. This chain's CDR3 is CASSSTGTPDTQYF. CDR3 DNA: TGCGCCAGCAGCAGCACAGGTACCCCAGATACGCAGTATTTT. Drawing the rest from reference TRBV5-1 and TRBJ2-3, the complete variable domain is KAGVTQTPRYLIKTRGQQVTLSCSPISGHRSVSWYQQTPGQGLQFLFEYFSETQRNKGNFPGRFSGRQFSNSRSEMNVSTLELGDSALYLCASSSTGTPDTQYFGPGTRLTVL.

There are a few counts of this clonotype. The genes are TRBV7-2 and TRBJ2-5; D is uncertain. The V end lost 2 bases, the J end lost 5 bases, and 15 bases lay between the germline ends. The germline V gene encodes CDR1 SGHTA and CDR2 FQGNSA. The CDR3 extends over 15 amino acids. CDR3 sequence (DNA): TGTGCCAGCAGCTTACCGTTTAGGAAGCCGGAGACCCAGTACTTC. It specifies CASSLPFRKPETQYF. The complete variable domain, with remaining parts taken from reference TRBV7-2 and TRBJ2-5, reads GAGVSQSPSNKVTEKGKDVELRCDPISGHTALYWYRQSLGQGLEFLIYFQGNSAPDKSGLPSDRFSAERTGGSVSTLTIQRTQQEDSAVYLCASSLPFRKPETQYFGPGTRLLVL.

This clonotype was counted a few times. The chain links TRBV11-2 to TRBJ2-3, with 7 bases identical to TRBD1. This CDR3 has 19 residues. Germline CDR1 is SGHAT and CDR2 is FQNNGV. Losses at the gene ends were 2 bases for V and 2 bases for J; bases not matched to a gene: 16. In DNA form, the CDR3 reads TGTGCCAGCAGCTTAACCCAACAGGGGTGGAGCTCCAACACAGATACGCAGTATTTT. As protein: CASSLTQQGWSSNTDTQYF.

Many counts were recorded for this clonotype. J is TRBJ1-5 and V is TRBV20-1, with 7 bases matching TRBD1. The V gene's germline CDR1 is DFQATT and CDR2 SNEGSKA (reference sequence). V dropped 1 base and J dropped 2; count of bases not matched to a gene: 2. The CDR3 length is 14 residues. CDR3 loop: CSARVDRGNQPQHF. As DNA, the CDR3 is TGCAGTGCTAGAGTCGACAGGGGCAATCAGCCCCAGCATTTT.

This clonotype showed up just a few times. The chain joins TRBV6-2 or TRBV6-3 to TRBJ1-5, with D hard to call. Germline-derived CDR1 and CDR2 are MNHEY and SVGEGT. The V end was cut by 2 bases, the J end by 6 bases, with 11 bases between. The CDR3 spans 14 residues. As DNA, the CDR3 is TGTGCCAGCAGTTACGATGCGGGCGGTCAGCCCCAGCATTTT. Encoded protein: CASSYDAGGQPQHF.

The chain has TRBV5-1 and TRBJ2-2; D remains ambiguous. The germline V gene has CDR1 SGHRS and CDR2 YFSETQ. Trimming shortened V by 1 base and J by 2 bases, and 9 bases separated the two germline ends. The CDR3 is 15 residues long. The CDR3 reads CASSLSVGNTGELFF. DNA for the CDR3: TGCGCCAGCAGCTTGTCGGTAGGAAACACCGGGGAGCTGTTTTTT.

This clonotype was picked up many times. The chain carries TRBV5-5 and TRBJ2-5; D might be TRBD2 (6 bases). Germline CDR1 reads SGHKS; CDR2 reads YYEKEE (reference sequence). The CDR3 consists of 14 residues. Trimming removed 4 bases at V and 5 bases at J, with 15 bases between. The DNA for the CDR3 is TGTGCCAGCAGCCTGACCCCAGGGAGGGAGACCCAGTACTTC. It codes for CASSLTPGRETQYF.

The chain employs TRBV20-1 and TRBJ1-1; TRBD1 is a possible D gene (5 bases). Trimming took off 5 bases at V and 4 bases at J, with 11 bases between the two ends. This CDR3 contains 12 residues. Germline assignment: CDR1 DFQATT and CDR2 SNEGSKA (reference sequence). CDR3 in amino acids: CSAAGGGTEAFF. Written as DNA, the CDR3 is TGCAGTGCTGCGGGCGGGGGCACTGAAGCTTTCTTT.

This clonotype was picked up many times. The J gene is TRBJ2-1, the V gene TRBV20-1, with D tentatively TRBD2 (5 bases). The ends were cut back, 0 bases at V and 4 bases at J, with 16 bases in the middle. The germline V gene encodes CDR1 DFQATT and CDR2 SNEGSKA (reference sequence). This CDR3 is 16 amino acids long. CDR3 sequence (DNA): TGCAGTGCTAGAGAAGCGGAAGGATTACTTTACAATGAGCAGTTCTTC. This codes for CSAREAEGLLYNEQFF.

Details on this clonotype: A clone one base away is much larger, so this may be a read error. This sequence joins TRBV4-2 and TRBJ1-3; tentatively, D is TRBD1 (6 bases). Looked up from germline, CDR1 is LGHNA and CDR2 is YNFKEQ. Trimming pared 1 base from V and 0 bases from J, leaving 16 bases between. The CDR3 is 18 residues long. In DNA form, the CDR3 reads TGTGCCAGCAGCCAAGCTTTCGGGACACCAAGCTCTGGAAACACCATATATTTT. This translates into CASSQAFGTPSSGNTIYF.

The J gene is TRBJ2-3, the V gene TRBV5-1, with no clear D. Germline V gene sequence: CDR1 SGHRS, CDR2 YFSETQ. V was shortened by 4 bases and J by 4 bases, with 4 bases between the two germline ends. There are 11 residues in the CDR3. The CDR3 reads CASSTSDTQYF. The DNA of the CDR3 is TGCGCCAGCAGCACTTCAGATACGCAGTATTTT.

The chain's CDR3 is CASSLVYRANEQYF. The CDR3 nucleotides read TGTGCCAGCAGCTTAGTCTACAGGGCCAACGAGCAGTACTTC. This rearrangement joins TRBV7-9 to TRBJ2-7; TRBD1 might be the D (6 bases). Trimming took off 1 base at V and 5 bases at J, with 12 bases between the two ends. CDR3 length equals 14 residues. Germline CDR1 reads SEHNR; CDR2 reads FQNEAQ (reference sequence).

This clonotype has ten or more counts. This chain joins TRBV7-9 and TRBJ2-7; possibly TRBD1 or TRBD2 for D (5 bases each). V dropped 4 bases and J dropped 0 bases, with 16 bases sitting between them. The CDR3 is 16 amino acids. CDR1 is SEHNR and CDR2 is FQNEAQ in the germline V gene (reference sequence). The CDR3 here is CASSYGTLLSSYEQYF. In nucleotides, the CDR3 is TGTGCCAGCAGCTACGGGACCTTACTGAGCTCCTACGAGCAGTACTTC.

This clonotype was seen ten or more times. This sequence joins TRBV5-6 and TRBJ1-2; tentative D call: TRBD1 (6 bases). The CDR3 sequence is 13 residues long. The germline gives CDR1 SGHDT, CDR2 YYEEEE. Trimming took 4 bases from V and 3 from J, leaving 10 bases between them. CDR3: CASSQQGDYGYTF. CDR3 DNA: TGTGCCAGCAGCCAACAGGGAGACTATGGCTACACCTTC.

This clonotype has only a few counts. The rearrangement uses TRBV2 and TRBJ2-7; 8 bases are a match to TRBD2. CDR1 and CDR2 (germline): SNHLY, FYNNEI. J was trimmed by 0 bases and V by 10 bases; bases with no gene match: 14. The CDR3 sequence is 16 residues long. The CDR3 nucleotides read TGTGCCATAGTAGGAAGAGGCGGGAGGAGCTCCTACGAGCAGTACTTC. As protein: CAIVGRGGRSSYEQYF.

The CDR3: CASSSTLVAGGYYEQYF. Here the CDR3 DNA reads TGTGCCAGCAGCTCTACCCTCGTAGCGGGGGGGTACTACGAGCAGTACTTC. This chain uses TRBV7-2 with TRBJ2-7; TRBD2 matches 11 bases. The CDR3 extends over 17 amino acids. J lost 3 bases, V lost 4 bases, and 11 bases had no gene match. Germline CDR1 SGHTA, CDR2 FQGNSA.

This clonotype showed up just a few times. V is TRBV20-1 and J is TRBJ1-1; TRBD1 is a possible D gene (6 bases). Trimming took 2 bases from V and 2 from J, leaving 9 bases between them. Per the germline V gene, CDR1 is DFQATT and CDR2 is SNEGSKA (reference sequence). The CDR3 is 13 amino acids. The CDR3 sequence is CSARLGGNTEAFF. Written as DNA, the CDR3 is TGCAGTGCTAGACTAGGGGGAAACACTGAAGCTTTCTTT.

The rearrangement joins TRBV15 to TRBJ2-3, with unresolved D. This CDR3 is built from 12 residues. The V and J ends lost 1 base and 5 bases respectively, with 4 bases between them. CDR1 LNHNV and CDR2 YYDKDF come from the germline V gene (reference sequence). CDR3 sequence: CATSRVIDTQYF. DNA of the CDR3: TGTGCCACCAGCAGAGTAATAGATACGCAGTATTTT. The full variable domain, its missing parts supplied by reference TRBV15 and TRBJ2-3, is DAMVIQNPRYQVTQFGKPVTLSCSQTLNHNVMYWYQQKSSQAPKLLFHYYDKDFNNEADTPDNFQSRRPNTSFCFLDIRSPGLGDTAMYLCATSRVIDTQYFGPGTRLTVL.

The CDR3 sequence: CASSQDLMGGADQETQYF. The CDR3, as DNA: TGTGCCAGCAGCCAAGATTTGATGGGCGGGGCGGATCAAGAGACCCAGTACTTC. V is TRBV4-2 and J is TRBJ2-5; D may be TRBD2 (6 bases). Between the trimmed V and J ends, which lost 0 bases and 2 bases, there was a span of 19 bases. Germline V gives CDR1 LGHNA, CDR2 YNFKEQ. The CDR3 length is 18 residues.

This clonotype was observed at least ten times. V and J are TRBV4-3 and TRBJ2-2, with 9 bases that match TRBD2. The junction had 2 bases not matched to a gene; V was cut back by 1 base and J by 2 bases. Germline V gene data show CDR1 as LGHNA and CDR2 as YSLEER. The CDR3 is 16 amino acids. The CDR3 DNA reads as TGCGCCAGCAGCCAAGGACTAGCGGTAAACACCGGGGAGCTGTTTTTT. Translated: CASSQGLAVNTGELFF.

The J gene is TRBJ2-3, the V gene TRBV19; D is ambiguous. This CDR3 is built from 12 residues. Trimming shortened V by 7 bases and J by 6 bases, and 11 bases separated the two germline ends. The germline V gene encodes CDR1 LNHDA and CDR2 SQIVND (reference sequence). The CDR3 reads CASKDARDTQYF. CDR3 bases: TGTGCCAGTAAGGATGCACGGGATACGCAGTATTTT.

This clonotype was observed at least ten times. V usage is TRBV4-3 and J usage is TRBJ2-2; D is ambiguous. Germline CDR1 reads LGHNA; CDR2 reads YSLEER. The V and J ends lost 0 bases and 5 bases respectively, with 10 bases between them. The CDR3 is made up of 15 amino acids. This CDR3 is CASSQDLLSTGELFF. Here the CDR3 DNA reads TGCGCCAGCAGCCAAGATCTATTGAGTACCGGGGAGCTGTTTTTT.